One sample yielded the 26 T cell receptor beta chains listed below, sequenced in a study of T cell responses to AZD1222 COVID-19 vaccine. Profiling relied on immunoSEQ multiplex PCR, and the TCRdb table lists in-frame clones only, not all of them. Of some 96,000 clones in the sample, around 85% were seen once. The source was peripheral blood, collected 28 days after the second AZD1222 dose. The receptors stem from an adult who received the AZD1222 COVID-19 vaccine.

The chain recombines TRBV7-8 with TRBJ1-5; 7 nucleotides align to TRBD1. The CDR3 is 14 amino acids. Trimming removed 5 bases from V and 5 bases from J; junction bases left unmatched: 6. Germline V lookup: CDR1 SGHVS, CDR2 FQNEAQ. The CDR3 protein is CASSPGGYYQPQHF. In nucleotides, the CDR3 is TGTGCCAGCAGCCCAGGGGGATACTATCAGCCCCAGCATTTT.

V gene TRBV14 combines with J gene TRBJ1-2; 9 bases agree with TRBD1. The CDR3 has 16 amino acids. From germline, CDR1 is SGHDN and CDR2 FVKESK. V shed 1 base and J 5 bases; nucleotides not matched to a gene: 8. CDR3 loop: CASSQGQGDLTYGYTF. The CDR3 coding sequence is TGTGCCAGCAGCCAAGGACAGGGGGACCTTACTTATGGCTACACCTTC.

The genes are TRBV6-6 and TRBJ1-5; possibly TRBD1 for D (6 bases). V dropped 2 bases and J dropped 5 bases, with 13 bases sitting between them. The CDR3 consists of 15 residues. From germline, CDR1 is MNHNY and CDR2 SVGAGI (reference sequence). The CDR3 here is CASSYTGPSDQPQHF. CDR3 DNA: TGTGCCAGCAGTTACACAGGGCCGAGCGATCAGCCCCAGCATTTT.

The V and J genes are TRBV5-4 and TRBJ2-4; D is uncertain. The CDR3 runs to 15 residues. Trimming stripped 6 bases from V and 3 bases from J, with 16 bases between. Germline CDR1 SGHNT, CDR2 YYREEE (reference sequence). The CDR3: CASTPDVVDKNIQYF. The CDR3, as DNA: TGTGCCAGCACCCCCGACGTGGTCGACAAAAACATTCAGTACTTC.

The rearrangement joins TRBV11-3 to TRBJ2-1; no firm D call. Germline CDR1 is SGHNT and CDR2 is YENEEA. V dropped 2 bases and J dropped 9 bases, with 8 bases sitting between them. This CDR3 is 12 amino acids long. Here the CDR3 DNA reads TGTGCCAGCAGCTTACAGGTGAGTGAGCAGTTCTTC. It encodes CASSLQVSEQFF.

The rearrangement joins TRBV4-1 to TRBJ2-1; no reliable D call. This CDR3 comprises 13 residues. With 0 bases removed from V and 4 bases from J, the gap between germline ends came to 4 bases. Looked up from germline, CDR1 is MGHRA and CDR2 is YSYEKL. CDR3 nucleotide sequence: TGCGCCAGCAGCCAAGAACGGTACAATGAGCAGTTCTTC. Its protein is CASSQERYNEQFF.

V and J are TRBV5-1 and TRBJ2-1; TRBD1 is a possible D gene (7 bases). This CDR3 spans 14 amino acids. In germline, CDR1 is SGHRS, CDR2 YFSETQ. The V and J ends lost 4 bases and 8 bases respectively, with 16 bases between them. The CDR3 DNA sequence: TGCGCCAGCAGCCCGGGGGTTCAGGGGGATGAGCAGTTCTTC. Protein product: CASSPGVQGDEQFF.

This clone has more than one count but fewer than ten. V gene TRBV3-1 (or the pseudogene TRBV3-2) combines with J gene TRBJ2-7; 7 bases line up with TRBD2. Unmatched junction bases numbered 7, after V lost 2 bases and J lost 3 bases. CDR3 size: 15 residues. Germline CDR1 reads LGHDT; CDR2 reads YNNKEL (reference sequence). The CDR3 loop is CASSQPSGALYEQYF. The CDR3 DNA sequence: TGTGCCAGCAGCCAACCCAGCGGGGCCCTCTACGAGCAGTACTTC.

The chain couples TRBV18 to TRBJ2-7; 8 bases map to TRBD1. The germline gives CDR1 KGHSH, CDR2 LQKENI. This CDR3 spans 14 amino acids. The J segment lost 4 bases and the V segment lost 2 bases, leaving 4 bases of the junction unmatched. CDR3 in amino acids: CASSPGQGQYEQYF. The CDR3 nucleotides are TGTGCCAGCTCACCAGGACAGGGACAGTACGAGCAGTACTTC.

V and J are TRBV19 and TRBJ1-2; D is possibly TRBD1 (6 bases). CDR3 length: 14 residues. Germline values: CDR1 LNHDA, CDR2 SQIVND (reference sequence). V dropped 7 bases and J dropped 3 bases, with 15 bases sitting between them. In nucleotides, the CDR3 is TGTGCCAGTAAGACACAGGGTTCGGACTATGGCTACACCTTC. Translation gives CASKTQGSDYGYTF.

The chain has TRBV3-1 (or the pseudogene TRBV3-2) and TRBJ2-1; D unresolved. CDR1 is LGHDT, CDR2 YNNKEL, per germline (reference sequence). The CDR3 runs to 15 residues. Between the trimmed V and J ends, which lost 2 bases and 7 bases, there was a span of 15 bases. This chain's CDR3 is CASSQKDLVVNEQFF. The DNA for the CDR3 is TGTGCCAGCAGCCAAAAGGACCTGGTGGTGAATGAGCAGTTCTTC.

This chain links TRBV5-1 with TRBJ2-3; 13 bases align to TRBD2. This CDR3 comprises 14 residues. V lost 2 bases and J lost 11; bases outside the gene matches: 5. Germline-derived CDR1 and CDR2 are SGHRS and YFSETQ. The CDR3 DNA is TGCGCCAGCAGCTTCGGACTAGCGGGGGAGGGGCAGTATTTT. This gives the protein CASSFGLAGEGQYF.

This clone was picked up a small number of times. The CDR3 DNA reads as TGTGCCAGCAGCTTAGGCCCAGGATTCGGTAATTCACCCCTCCACTTT. Translated: CASSLGPGFGNSPLHF. The rearrangement links TRBV13 to TRBJ1-6; no reliable D call. Trimming took off 0 bases at V and 6 bases at J, with 12 bases between the two ends. CDR3 length: 16 amino acids. The germline CDR1 and CDR2 sequences are PRHDT and FYEKMQ (reference sequence).

This rearrangement joins TRBV6-5 to TRBJ2-3; 11 bases line up with TRBD2. Germline V gives CDR1 MNHEY, CDR2 SVGAGI. CDR3 length: 15 amino acids. The ends lost 1 base at V and 7 bases at J; junction bases unmatched: 4. CDR3 in amino acids: CASSYLAGGKYTQYF. The CDR3 DNA is TGTGCCAGCAGTTACTTAGCGGGAGGGAAGTATACGCAGTATTTT.

The V call is TRBV5-1, the J call TRBJ2-7; 11 bases agree with TRBD2. Germline-derived CDR1 and CDR2 are SGHRS and YFSETQ. The CDR3 consists of 15 residues. Trimming took 2 bases from V and 6 from J; bases not matched to a gene: 7. The CDR3 region has the DNA TGCGCCAGCAGCTTTACTAGCGGGGGTCCCCGCGAGCAGTACTTC. Protein product: CASSFTSGGPREQYF. The whole variable domain, filled in from reference TRBV5-1 and TRBJ2-7, reads KAGVTQTPRYLIKTRGQQVTLSCSPISGHRSVSWYQQTPGQGLQFLFEYFSETQRNKGNFPGRFSGRQFSNSRSEMNVSTLELGDSALYLCASSFTSGGPREQYFGPGTRLTVT.

The chain uses TRBV7-8 and TRBJ2-1, with 10 bases fitting TRBD2. Germline CDR1 reads SGHVS; CDR2 reads FQNEAQ. V trimming: 6 bases; J trimming: 8 bases; junction bases outside the gene matches: 25. This CDR3 is built from 20 residues. CDR3 DNA sequence: TGTGCCAGCAGTACTCGAACCGACGATAGAGCGGGGGGGATAACCCATGAGCAGTTCTTC. Protein: CASSTRTDDRAGGITHEQFF. The entire variable domain, with the rest obtained from reference TRBV7-8 and TRBJ2-1, is as follows: GAGVSQSPRYKVAKRGQDVALRCDPISGHVSLFWYQQALGQGPEFLTYFQNEAQLDKSGLPSDRFFAERPEGSVSTLKIQRTQQEDSAVYLCASSTRTDDRAGGITHEQFFGPGTRLTVL.

This chain uses TRBV7-9 with TRBJ2-1; a weak D match, TRBD2 (6 bases). Looked up from germline, CDR1 is SEHNR and CDR2 is FQNEAQ (reference sequence). CDR3 length: 14 amino acids. V was clipped by 7 bases and J by 8 bases, with 18 bases between them. The CDR3 sequence is CASNPRSGVDEQFF. CDR3 sequence (DNA): TGTGCCAGCAACCCACGGTCGGGGGTCGATGAGCAGTTCTTC.

This clone was detected only a few times. The chain recombines TRBV6-5 with TRBJ1-5, with 9 bases fitting TRBD1. V dropped 5 bases and J dropped 0; count of bases not matched to a gene: 2. The germline gives CDR1 MNHEY, CDR2 SVGAGI. The CDR3 runs to 15 residues. CDR3 coding DNA: TGTGCCAGCAGTCGGGACAGGGATAGCAATCAGCCCCAGCATTTT. Translated, it gives CASSRDRDSNQPQHF.

This clone was recorded a few times. The chain is built from TRBV5-1 and TRBJ1-4; D gene ambiguous. This CDR3 is built from 15 residues. The V and J ends lost 0 bases and 4 bases respectively, with 10 bases between them. Per the germline V gene, CDR1 is SGHRS and CDR2 is YFSETQ. The CDR3 DNA is TGCGCCAGCAGCTTGGGGGGATCCAATAATGAAAAACTGTTTTTT. Its protein is CASSLGGSNNEKLFF.

CDR3 sequence (DNA): TGCGCCAGCAGCTTGGTCCTTAGCGGGGATTTGGGAGATACGCAGTATTTT. Its translation: CASSLVLSGDLGDTQYF. The gene calls are TRBV5-1 and TRBJ2-3, with 8 bases identical to TRBD2. The CDR3 covers 17 residues. Losses at the gene ends were 0 bases for V and 5 bases for J; bases not matched to a gene: 11. The germline V gene encodes CDR1 SGHRS and CDR2 YFSETQ.

This clone was seen only a few times. V is TRBV5-1 and J is TRBJ1-2, with D possibly being TRBD1 (6 bases). V lost 0 bases and J lost 6, with 9 bases in between. Per germline, CDR1 SGHRS and CDR2 YFSETQ. CDR3 length: 13 amino acids. This CDR3 is CASSLGQENGYTF. CDR3 DNA sequence: TGCGCCAGCAGCTTGGGACAGGAAAATGGCTACACCTTC.

V usage is TRBV6-5 and J usage is TRBJ2-7, with D perhaps assigned TRBD1 or TRBD2 (5 bases each). The CDR3 has 14 amino acids. V lost 6 bases and J lost 2, with 14 bases in between. CDR1 and CDR2 (germline): MNHEY, SVGAGI. The CDR3 DNA sequence: TGTGCCAGCAGAGGGACCTTAGACGCCTACGAGCAGTACTTC. Its protein product is CASRGTLDAYEQYF.

The chain has TRBV9 and TRBJ2-5, with D possibly matching TRBD1 (5 bases). The CDR3 totals 14 residues. Germline CDR1 and CDR2: SGDLS and YYNGEE. The V end was cut by 0 bases, the J end by 5 bases, with 11 bases between. The CDR3 sequence is CASSVERGPETQYF. CDR3 nucleotides: TGTGCCAGCAGCGTAGAAAGGGGTCCGGAGACCCAGTACTTC.

This clone showed up just once. This rearrangement joins TRBV28 to TRBJ1-4; D remains ambiguous. This CDR3 contains 12 residues. Germline CDR1 reads MDHEN; CDR2 reads SYDVKM. The V and J ends lost 7 bases and 2 bases respectively, with 5 bases between them. For the CDR3, the DNA is TGTGCCAGCAAGCTGACTAATGAAAAACTGTTTTTT. This encodes CASKLTNEKLFF.

This clone was found a few times. The rearrangement joins TRBV23-1 to TRBJ1-2; D unresolved. TRBV23-1 carries the ORF label, with uncertain function. Trimming took off 8 bases at V and 4 bases at J, with 20 bases between the two ends. The length of the CDR3 is 15 residues. The CDR3 bases are TGCGCCAGCGTTGGGGATGACGGTTTCCTCTATGGCTACACCTTC. Translating gives CASVGDDGFLYGYTF.

The chain is built from TRBV5-5 and TRBJ1-2; D is perhaps TRBD1 (5 bases). The CDR3 has 13 residues. The germline gives CDR1 SGHKS, CDR2 YYEKEE (reference sequence). The V gene lost 0 bases and the J gene lost 8 bases, with 11 bases spanning the gap. CDR3 sequence reads: CASSLGGVSGYTF. CDR3 DNA sequence: TGTGCCAGCAGCTTGGGAGGGGTCAGCGGCTACACCTTC.